This TCR beta chain was sequenced during a study of cytomegalovirus exposure and HLA in healthy donors. Primers for the PCR totalled 60 Vbeta and 13 Jbeta. Per the original data handling: Unique TCR beta chains numbered about 72 million in a later analysis, with some 9.9 million shared. Libraries were prepared by immunoSEQ multiplex PCR; TCRdb keeps only in-frame clonotypes and omits some of them. Clonal size and the V and J genes are those of that table, whereas D and trimming came from the DNA. The sample contains over 150,000 clones, roughly 89% of which appear only once. This CDR3 has 13 residues. Trimming pared 3 bases from V and 3 bases from J, leaving 9 bases between. Germline V gives CDR1 GTSNPN, CDR2 SVGIG (reference sequence).

V usage is TRBV30 and J usage is TRBJ1-5; the D is unclear. Sequenced material: PBMCs. The TCR comes from a woman in her twenties or thirties in good health and CMV-seronegative. CDR3 sequence (DNA): TGTGCCTGGAGCCCAGGTCCCAATCAGCCCCAGCATTTT. Translation gives CAWSPGPNQPQHF.